Listed here is a single T cell receptor beta chain. This record belongs to a study of blood T cell repertoires in COVID-19. Study information: Material from acute and convalescent COVID-19 was sourced from the United States, Italy and Spain. T cells, B-cell-depleted T cells, or PBMCs provided the cDNA or gDNA that served as material.

This study enrolled people aged about 18 to 100 from about 24 US geographic areas. Clinical history as reported by participants underpinned cohort assignment. V trimming: 3 bases; J trimming: 4 bases; junction bases outside the gene matches: 9. Per the germline V gene, CDR1 is SGHNT and CDR2 is YYREEE (reference sequence). CDR3 length equals 16 residues. Sequenced by immunoSEQ multiplex PCR; TCRdb stores in-frame clones only, minus some. Among around 470,000 clones listed, less than 95% were seen once. This clonotype originated in a man between 18 and 35 years old who had recovered from COVID-19. V and J are TRBV5-4 and TRBJ2-3; 9 nucleotides match TRBD2. Specimen: PBMCs or T cells enriched from blood (not recorded which). The CDR3 DNA follows: TGTGCCAGCAGCTCACGTGCGGGGGGGGGCGCAGATACGCAGTATTTT. It specifies CASSSRAGGGADTQYF.